The next 14 T cell receptor beta chains were all read from a single sample in a study of regulatory dendritic cells for organ transplantation. Sorted T cells were CFSE-labeled and cultured 5 days with allogeneic regulatory or mature dendritic cells at 1:10. The table came from immunoSEQ multiplex PCR; TCRdb's copy has only in-frame clones and leaves some out. The table has roughly 9,300 clones, approximately 80% seen once; the top ten hold approximately 2.5%. For these receptors, no antigen is known. Specimen: memory CD4+ T cells from blood cultured with dendritic cells. Subset of the sample: CD45RO+ memory T cells. These receptors came from a human donor in good health.

This clone appeared once. The CDR3 coding sequence is TGTGCCAGCAGCTTATGGTCTTCTTTGAGCGAGCAGTACTTC. Its protein is CASSLWSSLSEQYF. The chain uses TRBV7-2 and TRBJ2-7; D uncertain. Germline-derived CDR1 and CDR2 are SGHTA and FQGNSA. The ends were cut back, 2 bases at V and 6 bases at J, with 14 bases in the middle. The CDR3 loop spans 14 amino acids.

This rearrangement joins TRBV4-1 to TRBJ1-5, with TRBD1 as a possible D gene (6 bases). The germline gives CDR1 MGHRA, CDR2 YSYEKL. The CDR3 totals 14 residues. The germline V and J ends were trimmed by 4 bases and 7 bases, with 14 bases remaining between them. CDR3 loop: CASSRRGAGQPQHF. The CDR3 DNA is TGCGCCAGCAGCCGCCGGGGGGCCGGGCAGCCCCAGCATTTT.

V usage is TRBV29-1 and J usage is TRBJ2-3, with D perhaps matching TRBD2 (6 bases). The CDR3 loop spans 12 amino acids. The germline V gene encodes CDR1 SQVTM and CDR2 ANQGSEA. Deletions cut 3 bases from V and 8 bases from J, with 12 bases between. CDR3 protein: CSVDVGRRTQYF. CDR3 DNA sequence: TGCAGCGTTGATGTTGGGAGGCGTACGCAGTATTTT.

The chain joins TRBV6-1 to TRBJ2-2, with D possibly TRBD2 on 6 matching bases. Germline V gene data show CDR1 as MNHNS and CDR2 as SASEGT. V was pared by 4 bases and J by 4 bases, with 13 bases between. The length of the CDR3 is 15 residues. The CDR3 reads CASSGLAMTTGELFF. CDR3 DNA sequence: TGTGCCAGCAGTGGGCTAGCGATGACCACCGGGGAGCTGTTTTTT.

This chain joins TRBV6-1 and TRBJ1-1, with a weak D call TRBD1 (5 bases). Germline V gene lookup returns CDR1 MNHNS and CDR2 SASEGT. V gave up 1 base and J gave up 2 bases, with 11 bases separating them. CDR3 length: 15 amino acids. The CDR3 DNA reads TGTGCCAGCAGTGAAGAGGGGCAGCCCAACACTGAAGCTTTCTTT. Its translation: CASSEEGQPNTEAFF.

The genes are TRBV5-4 and TRBJ2-6, with TRBD1 matching over 7 bases. The CDR3 consists of 18 residues. Germline CDR1 is SGHNT and CDR2 is YYREEE (reference sequence). V shed 6 bases and J 0 bases; nucleotides not matched to a gene: 12. CDR3 loop: CASTEAGTEYSGANVLTF. CDR3 DNA: TGTGCCAGCACCGAAGCCGGGACAGAATACTCTGGGGCCAACGTCCTGACTTTC.

This chain connects TRBV7-8 to TRBJ2-3, with D perhaps matching TRBD2 (5 bases). CDR1 and CDR2 (germline): SGHVS, FQNEAQ. The CDR3 loop spans 17 amino acids. Trimming removed 5 bases at V and 1 base at J, with 19 bases between. DNA for the CDR3: TGTGCCAGCAGCCGTATGAACATTGTGCGGGGCACAGATACGCAGTATTTT. Amino acid sequence: CASSRMNIVRGTDTQYF.

The genes are TRBV19 and TRBJ1-1; possible D gene TRBD1, 6 bases. The ends were cut back, 6 bases at V and 5 bases at J, with 10 bases in the middle. Germline V gene data show CDR1 as LNHDA and CDR2 as SQIVND (reference sequence). This CDR3 has 12 amino acids. The DNA of the CDR3 is TGTGCCAGTAGGGAACAGGGAACTGAAGCTTTCTTT. Translating gives CASREQGTEAFF.

The chain couples TRBV6-6 to TRBJ2-2, with 9 bases aligning to TRBD1. Germline CDR1 is MNHNY and CDR2 is SVGAGI (reference sequence). The CDR3 has 14 amino acids. J was trimmed by 5 bases and V by 7 bases; bases with no gene match: 5. The CDR3 loop is CASKQGARTGELFF. CDR3 DNA: TGTGCCAGCAAACAGGGGGCTCGGACCGGGGAGCTGTTTTTT.

This chain connects TRBV5-1 to TRBJ2-5; 8 nucleotides match TRBD2. The V gene end was trimmed by 4 bases and the J gene end by 5 bases; junction bases not matched to a gene: 13. The CDR3 spans 16 residues. The V gene's germline CDR1 is SGHRS and CDR2 YFSETQ. This CDR3 reads CASSGMSLAVRETQYF. CDR3 coding DNA: TGCGCCAGCAGCGGGATGTCACTAGCGGTACGGGAGACCCAGTACTTC.

The chain links TRBV4-2 to TRBJ1-4, with D unclear. V lost 4 bases and J 0 bases, leaving 18 bases between the germline ends. Germline V gives CDR1 LGHNA, CDR2 YNFKEQ. The length of the CDR3 is 18 residues. The CDR3 reads CASSPGPLRPATNEKLFF. In DNA form, the CDR3 reads TGTGCCAGCAGCCCCGGGCCCCTCCGTCCGGCAACTAATGAAAAACTGTTTTTT.

The chain couples TRBV9 to TRBJ2-7; D is perhaps TRBD2 (5 bases). Germline lookup yields CDR1 SGDLS and CDR2 YYNGEE. This CDR3 spans 14 amino acids. V was pared by 0 bases and J by 1 base, with 8 bases between. CDR3 region: CASSVGAVSYEQYF. The CDR3 region has the DNA TGTGCCAGCAGCGTAGGAGCGGTGTCCTACGAGCAGTACTTC.

The chain joins TRBV5-1 to TRBJ1-4; no firm D call. Per germline, CDR1 SGHRS and CDR2 YFSETQ. This CDR3 is built from 15 residues. Trimming removed 4 bases from V and 4 bases from J, with 14 bases in between. The CDR3: CASSLRPDRNEKLFF. CDR3 sequence (DNA): TGCGCCAGCAGCCTCCGACCGGACCGTAATGAAAAACTGTTTTTT. The variable domain in full, completed from reference TRBV5-1 and TRBJ1-4, reads KAGVTQTPRYLIKTRGQQVTLSCSPISGHRSVSWYQQTPGQGLQFLFEYFSETQRNKGNFPGRFSGRQFSNSRSEMNVSTLELGDSALYLCASSLRPDRNEKLFFGSGTQLSVL.

The chain carries TRBV5-4 and TRBJ1-4; D is uncertain. CDR3 size: 15 residues. V was cut by 2 bases and J by 2 bases, with 10 bases left in between. Germline values: CDR1 SGHNT, CDR2 YYREEE (reference sequence). CDR3 amino acids: CASSFLAGTNEKLFF. CDR3 bases: TGTGCCAGCAGCTTTTTGGCCGGGACTAATGAAAAACTGTTTTTT.